One and the same sample provided the 7 T cell receptor beta chains below, sequenced in a study of blood T cell repertoires in COVID-19. Using immunoSEQ multiplex PCR, the repertoire was profiled, and TCRdb retains in-frame clones only, with some absent. The sample carries around 99,000 clones, 80% recorded once. Material: peripheral blood. The receptor source for this set is a man in his 70s with acute or convalescent COVID-19.

This clone was observed a few times. The chain is built from TRBV20-1 and TRBJ2-3; D possibly corresponds to TRBD1 (7 bases). The CDR3 sequence is 16 residues long. Germline assignment: CDR1 DFQATT and CDR2 SNEGSKA (reference sequence). Trimming pared 3 bases from V and 3 bases from J, leaving 19 bases between. CDR3 amino acids: CSASRRRGLETDTQYF. The CDR3 nucleotides are TGCAGTGCTAGTAGGAGGAGGGGGCTTGAGACAGATACGCAGTATTTT.

The J gene is TRBJ1-4, the V gene TRBV3-1 (or the pseudogene TRBV3-2); D is perhaps TRBD1 (6 bases). The CDR3 has 15 residues. Trimming pared 8 bases from V and 4 bases from J, leaving 17 bases between. CDR1 and CDR2 from the germline V gene are LGHDT and YNNKEL (reference sequence). The CDR3 region is CASRRRTAFNEKLFF. The CDR3 nucleotides are TGTGCCAGCCGCAGAAGGACAGCTTTTAATGAAAAACTGTTTTTT.

The CDR3 is CASSSTQAIHNEQFF. Written as DNA, the CDR3 is TGTGCCAGCAGTTCAACCCAGGCAATACACAATGAGCAGTTCTTC. V gene TRBV28 combines with J gene TRBJ2-1; D not certain. CDR3 length: 15 residues. CDR1 is MDHEN and CDR2 is SYDVKM in the germline V gene. V lost 4 bases, J lost 5 bases, and 15 bases lay in between.

The V and J genes are TRBV12-3 or TRBV12-4 and TRBJ1-1, with D possibly being TRBD1 (5 bases). The CDR3 extends over 13 amino acids. With 2 bases removed from V and 4 bases from J, the gap between germline ends came to 8 bases. CDR3 sequence (DNA): TGTGCCAGCAGTTTACCTAGGGGCACTGAAGCTTTCTTT. Protein: CASSLPRGTEAFF.

V and J are TRBV6-6 and TRBJ1-1, with 10 bases matching TRBD1. V trimming: 5 bases; J trimming: 6 bases; junction bases outside the gene matches: 9. The CDR3 is made up of 15 amino acids. Germline V lookup: CDR1 MNHNY, CDR2 SVGAGI (reference sequence). CDR3 in DNA: TGTGCCAGCAGTGCGACAGGGGGCGAGGGGGCTGAAGCTTTCTTT. Encoded protein: CASSATGGEGAEAFF.

The genes are TRBV2 and TRBJ2-7; D might be TRBD1 (6 bases). Germline loops: CDR1 SNHLY, CDR2 FYNNEI. Trimming took off 8 bases at V and 0 bases at J, with 11 bases between the two ends. The CDR3 runs to 13 residues. The CDR3 here is CASLGQHSYEQYF. As DNA, the CDR3 is TGTGCCAGCCTCGGACAGCACTCCTACGAGCAGTACTTC.

The rearrangement links TRBV19 to TRBJ1-2, with 7 positions matching TRBD1. The germline V gene has CDR1 LNHDA and CDR2 SQIVND (reference sequence). This CDR3 comprises 14 residues. With 7 bases clipped from V and 4 bases from J, the junction kept 9 bases outside the gene matches. The CDR3 reads CASTPGGQLYGYTF. In DNA, the CDR3 is TGTGCCAGTACCCCTGGGGGACAGCTCTATGGCTACACCTTC.